These 31 T cell receptor beta chains originate from one sample sequenced in a study of shared clonotypes between healthy human individuals. Sequencing was performed with immunoSEQ multiplex PCR; in TCRdb, only in-frame clones are kept and a portion is missing. The profile covers 2 million to 3 million clones, with roughly 93% appearing a single time and roughly 0.36% taken by the ten largest. Sequenced: naive CD4+ T cells from PBMCs. Subset given: CD45RA+ positively selected. The receptors shown here come from a man aged 18 to 29 in good health. Some clones in this sample may be carry-over from other donors' samples.

The chain is built from TRBV10-3 and TRBJ2-3; weak D call: TRBD1 (5 bases). Trimming left V 6 bases short and J 3 bases short, with 13 bases between. The CDR3 is made up of 14 amino acids. CDR1 is ENHRY and CDR2 is SYGVKD in the germline V gene. DNA of the CDR3: TGTGCCATCAGCCAGGGTAGTGGGACAGATACGCAGTATTTT. This sequence encodes CAISQGSGTDTQYF.

On this clone: Different DNA sequences within this sample yield the same CDR3. The chain is built from TRBV5-1 and TRBJ2-5; 9 bases map to TRBD2. The J segment lost 3 bases and the V segment lost 5 bases, leaving 2 bases of the junction unmatched. This CDR3 spans 13 amino acids. Germline V lookup: CDR1 SGHRS, CDR2 YFSETQ. This CDR3 reads CASSRLAEETQYF. CDR3 coding DNA: TGCGCCAGCAGTAGACTAGCGGAAGAGACCCAGTACTTC.

V gene TRBV30 combines with J gene TRBJ1-1; weak D call: TRBD1 (6 bases). Trimming shortened V by 4 bases and J by 4 bases, and 13 bases separated the two germline ends. CDR1 is GTSNPN and CDR2 is SVGIG in the germline V gene (reference sequence). The CDR3 spans 13 residues. CDR3 bases: TGTGCCTGGAATAAGGGGGGGACCACTGAAGCTTTCTTT. Its protein product is CAWNKGGTTEAFF.

The J gene is TRBJ2-3, the V gene TRBV18; a possible D gene is TRBD2 (6 bases). Trimming shortened V by 3 bases and J by 2 bases, and 15 bases separated the two germline ends. The CDR3 sequence is 16 residues long. Germline V CDR1 and CDR2: KGHSH, LQKENI. The DNA of the CDR3 is TGTGCCAGCTCACCCCAACTAGCCCGAGACACAGATACGCAGTATTTT. This gives the protein CASSPQLARDTDTQYF. The full variable domain, rest sourced from reference TRBV18 and TRBJ2-3, is NAGVMQNPRHLVRRRGQEARLRCSPMKGHSHVYWYRQLPEEGLKFMVYLQKENIIDESGMPKERFSAEFPKEGPSILRIQQVVRGDSAAYFCASSPQLARDTDTQYFGPGTRLTVL.

Details on this clone: Other DNA sequences within the sample encode an identical CDR3. The rearrangement links TRBV6-6 to TRBJ1-2; 10 bases are a match to TRBD1. The CDR3 runs to 14 residues. V was pared by 4 bases and J by 5 bases, with 4 bases of the junction left unmatched. Germline CDR1 is MNHNY and CDR2 is SVGAGI (reference sequence). In DNA form, the CDR3 reads TGTGCCAGCAGTTCTAGGACAGGGGGTTATGGCTACACCTTC. It yields the protein CASSSRTGGYGYTF.

This clone was observed a handful of times. The chain employs TRBV18 and TRBJ1-1, with TRBD1 identical over 7 bases. The CDR3 is made up of 15 amino acids. The junction had 5 bases not matched to a gene; V was cut back by 3 bases and J by 1 base. Germline V gene sequence: CDR1 KGHSH, CDR2 LQKENI. The CDR3 here is CASSPGQAQNTEAFF. The DNA for the CDR3 is TGTGCCAGCTCACCCGGACAGGCGCAGAACACTGAAGCTTTCTTT.

The chain has TRBV18 and TRBJ2-7; a weak D match, TRBD2 (6 bases). This CDR3 comprises 16 residues. Trimming removed 0 bases from V and 3 bases from J, with 15 bases in between. The germline V gene encodes CDR1 KGHSH and CDR2 LQKENI. The CDR3: CASSPPSKPSVYEQYF. The CDR3 region has the DNA TGTGCCAGCTCACCACCGAGTAAGCCTAGCGTCTACGAGCAGTACTTC.

This rearrangement joins TRBV21-1 to TRBJ1-3. TRBV21-1 is a known pseudogene. CDR3 length: 16 amino acids. CDR3 protein: CASSREKGDSGNTIYF. The CDR3 DNA is TGTGCCAGCAGCAGGGAGAAAGGGGATTCTGGAAACACCATATATTTT.

This CDR3 is CASRLSGGANNEQFF. DNA of the CDR3: TGCGCCAGTCGCCTGTCCGGGGGGGCAAACAATGAGCAGTTCTTC. The J gene is TRBJ2-1, the V gene TRBV5-1; 8 bases map to TRBD2. The germline V gene has CDR1 SGHRS and CDR2 YFSETQ. There are 15 residues in the CDR3. The junction had 12 bases not matched to a gene; V was cut back by 8 bases and J by 5 bases.

The rearrangement joins TRBV5-1 to TRBJ1-1; 7 bases are a match to TRBD1. The CDR3 loop spans 14 amino acids. CDR1 and CDR2 from the germline V gene are SGHRS and YFSETQ. The junction had 4 bases not matched to a gene; V was cut back by 5 bases and J by 0 bases. CDR3 sequence reads: CASRTDRVNTEAFF. In DNA, the CDR3 is TGCGCCAGCAGGACTGACAGGGTGAACACTGAAGCTTTCTTT.

The chain has TRBV11-2 and TRBJ2-7, with D unclear. The CDR3 is 11 residues long. Trimming cost V 4 bases and J 7 bases, with 8 bases left between them. Per germline, CDR1 SGHAT and CDR2 FQNNGV. The CDR3 DNA is TGTGCCAGCAGCTCCGGTAGGGAGCAGTACTTC. Its protein product is CASSSGREQYF.

A note on this clone: The same CDR3 arises from other DNA sequences in this sample as well. V is TRBV27 and J is TRBJ1-5, with 7 bases that match TRBD1. This CDR3 region has 16 residues. The V gene end was trimmed by 8 bases and the J gene end by 9 bases; junction bases not matched to a gene: 19. Germline V gene lookup returns CDR1 MNHEY and CDR2 SMNVEV (reference sequence). Written as DNA, the CDR3 is TGTGCCAGCGGACCTTGGACAGGTCTTGAGACTTGGCCCCAGCATTTT. Its translation: CASGPWTGLETWPQHF.

The rearrangement uses TRBV29-1 and TRBJ2-1, with 8 positions matching TRBD1. The length of the CDR3 is 13 residues. V dropped 6 bases and J dropped 7; count of bases not matched to a gene: 8. From germline, CDR1 is SQVTM and CDR2 ANQGSEA. Here the CDR3 DNA reads TGCAGCGTAATTCAGGGGGCTGTAAATGAGCAGTTCTTC. It translates to CSVIQGAVNEQFF.

The V gene is TRBV6-1, the J gene TRBJ2-1; 15 bases are shared with TRBD2. J lost 8 bases, V lost 4 bases, and 15 bases had no gene match. The CDR3 has 19 residues. Per germline, CDR1 MNHNS and CDR2 SASEGT. CDR3 sequence: CASSAPLGLAGGPGDEQFF. CDR3 DNA: TGTGCCAGCAGTGCCCCGTTAGGACTAGCGGGAGGGCCAGGGGATGAGCAGTTCTTC.

The chain joins TRBV5-6 to TRBJ2-2; D possibly corresponds to TRBD1 (6 bases). CDR3 length: 15 amino acids. The germline V and J ends were trimmed by 3 bases and 4 bases, with 13 bases remaining between them. Germline CDR1 SGHDT, CDR2 YYEEEE. CDR3 amino acids: CASSSDTGSTGELFF. The CDR3 DNA reads TGTGCCAGCAGCTCCGATACAGGGAGCACCGGGGAGCTGTTTTTT.

In DNA, the CDR3 is TGTGCCAGCAGTACAGGGAGCACTGAAGCTTTCTTT. Protein product: CASSTGSTEAFF. The chain has TRBV28 and TRBJ1-1, with D perhaps matching TRBD1 (6 bases). This CDR3 is built from 12 residues. The germline V gene encodes CDR1 MDHEN and CDR2 SYDVKM. Trimming stripped 5 bases from V and 4 bases from J, with 8 bases between.

The chain links TRBV9 to TRBJ1-1, with D possibly TRBD1 on 6 matching bases. Germline-derived CDR1 and CDR2 are SGDLS and YYNGEE. The ends were cut back, 0 bases at V and 6 bases at J, with 18 bases in the middle. This CDR3 has 16 residues. DNA of the CDR3: TGTGCCAGCAGCGTAGGCCCTCGGGGGGGCACCCCTGAAGCTTTCTTT. The encoded protein is CASSVGPRGGTPEAFF.

This CDR3 is CARVRRGPGNTIYF. CDR3 in DNA: TGTGCGAGGGTCCGAAGGGGGCCAGGAAACACCATATATTTT. The rearrangement links TRBV6-9 to TRBJ1-3; the match to TRBD1 covers 7 bases. This CDR3 spans 14 amino acids. Per germline, CDR1 MNHGY and CDR2 SVAAGI.

This clone was detected a few times. CDR3 sequence reads: CASRHIQGSAQPQHF. CDR3 nucleotides: TGTGCCAGCAGGCACATACAGGGTTCGGCTCAGCCCCAGCATTTT. The chain couples TRBV6-1 to TRBJ1-5; weak D call: TRBD1 (6 bases). The CDR3 consists of 15 residues. Trimming took 6 bases from V and 6 from J, leaving 18 bases between them. Per the germline V gene, CDR1 is MNHNS and CDR2 is SASEGT.

This sequence joins TRBV19 and TRBJ2-1; 12 bases map to TRBD2. Germline CDR1 and CDR2: LNHDA and SQIVND (reference sequence). This CDR3 comprises 14 residues. With 6 bases clipped from V and 6 bases from J, the junction kept 3 bases outside the gene matches. CDR3 region: CASRLLAGGNEQFF. CDR3 DNA: TGTGCCAGTAGGCTACTAGCGGGAGGCAATGAGCAGTTCTTC.

The chain joins TRBV19 to TRBJ1-4; 8 bases line up with TRBD1. Per germline, CDR1 LNHDA and CDR2 SQIVND (reference sequence). This CDR3 contains 16 residues. The trim removed 11 bases at V and 7 bases at J, leaving 18 bases unmatched. The CDR3 region has the DNA TGTGCCGGAACCGTAACCCAGGGGGCAGTGGTTGAAAAACTGTTTTTT. Protein product: CAGTVTQGAVVEKLFF.

V and J are TRBV15 and TRBJ2-2, with unresolved D. CDR1 LNHNV and CDR2 YYDKDF come from the germline V gene (reference sequence). The V and J ends lost 4 bases and 0 bases respectively, with 15 bases between them. The CDR3 loop spans 17 amino acids. The CDR3 coding sequence is TGTGCCACCAGCACGTTTCAGCAAGTTACGAACACCGGGGAGCTGTTTTTT. This encodes CATSTFQQVTNTGELFF. The whole variable domain, remainder taken from reference TRBV15 and TRBJ2-2, is DAMVIQNPRYQVTQFGKPVTLSCSQTLNHNVMYWYQQKSSQAPKLLFHYYDKDFNNEADTPDNFQSRRPNTSFCFLDIRSPGLGDTAMYLCATSTFQQVTNTGELFFGEGSRLTVL.

V usage is TRBV18 and J usage is TRBJ2-7; the D gene is possibly TRBD1 (6 bases). V lost 3 bases to trimming and J lost 2 bases, with 14 bases between them. CDR3 length: 15 amino acids. Germline V lookup: CDR1 KGHSH, CDR2 LQKENI. The CDR3 sequence is CASSPPTGSTYEQYF. CDR3 DNA: TGTGCCAGCTCACCCCCCACAGGGAGCACCTACGAGCAGTACTTC.

The chain couples TRBV7-2 to TRBJ2-7, with 9 bases lining up with TRBD2. Germline-derived CDR1 and CDR2 are SGHTA and FQGNSA. Trimming took 5 bases from V and 3 from J; bases not matched to a gene: 5. The CDR3 totals 14 residues. In DNA, the CDR3 is TGTGCCAGCAGCCCTGGGACTAGCATCTACGAGCAGTACTTC. It specifies CASSPGTSIYEQYF.

The DNA of the CDR3 is TGTGCCAGCAAGGGGCTAGCGGGAGCCTACGAGCAGTACTTC. This encodes CASKGLAGAYEQYF. J is TRBJ2-7 and V is TRBV28; 10 nucleotides align to TRBD2. Losses at the gene ends were 7 bases for V and 2 bases for J; bases not matched to a gene: 5. This CDR3 has 14 amino acids. Germline lookup yields CDR1 MDHEN and CDR2 SYDVKM.

The V call is TRBV5-1, the J call TRBJ2-7; 9 positions match TRBD1. After removal of 4 bases from V and 3 bases from J, the junction contained 11 bases not matched to a gene. This CDR3 has 16 residues. Germline CDR1 and CDR2: SGHRS and YFSETQ. Here the CDR3 reads CASSPPPGQGIYEQYF. The CDR3 region has the DNA TGCGCCAGCAGCCCGCCGCCGGGACAGGGTATCTACGAGCAGTACTTC.

The J gene is TRBJ2-1, the V gene TRBV9, with D perhaps TRBD1 (5 bases). Germline loops: CDR1 SGDLS, CDR2 YYNGEE. This CDR3 comprises 15 residues. Trimming took off 2 bases at V and 8 bases at J, with 17 bases between the two ends. The CDR3 is CASSVGAFRQDEQFF. The CDR3 DNA reads TGTGCCAGCAGCGTTGGGGCGTTTCGGCAAGATGAGCAGTTCTTC.

The chain recombines TRBV2 with TRBJ2-1; D not resolved. Trimming removed 4 bases at V and 7 bases at J, with 5 bases between. Germline V gene data show CDR1 as SNHLY and CDR2 as FYNNEI. The CDR3 is made up of 11 amino acids. CDR3 coding DNA: TGTGCCAGCAGTGGTGGGAATGAGCAGTTCTTC. It specifies CASSGGNEQFF.

The chain is built from TRBV18 and TRBJ2-1, with 7 positions matching TRBD1. The V and J ends lost 0 bases and 8 bases, in that order; junction bases with no gene match: 4. The CDR3 has 14 amino acids. CDR1 and CDR2 (germline): KGHSH, LQKENI. The CDR3 reads CASSPPSRGHEQFF. DNA for the CDR3: TGTGCCAGCTCACCACCTTCTAGGGGGCATGAGCAGTTCTTC.

The rearrangement joins TRBV28 to TRBJ1-2; a possible D gene is TRBD1 (5 bases). Germline-derived CDR1 and CDR2 are MDHEN and SYDVKM. The CDR3 totals 13 residues. Between the trimmed V and J ends, which lost 2 bases and 4 bases, there was a span of 8 bases. CDR3 DNA sequence: TGTGCCAGCAGTTTACTTGGGACCTATGGCTACACCTTC. Protein product: CASSLLGTYGYTF.

The chain is built from TRBV19 and TRBJ1-1; D gene uncertain. Germline assignment: CDR1 LNHDA and CDR2 SQIVND (reference sequence). The CDR3 runs 14 residues. Trimming removed 2 bases at V and 5 bases at J, with 12 bases between. In DNA, the CDR3 is TGTGCCAGTAGTATATTCGGGGTGAGGACTGAAGCTTTCTTT. Its protein is CASSIFGVRTEAFF.